The 21 T cell receptor beta chains below come from one sample, sequenced in a study of cytomegalovirus exposure and HLA in healthy donors. The PCR made use of 60 Vbeta and 13 Jbeta primers. Data came from immunoSEQ multiplex PCR; TCRdb stores just in-frame clones and leaves some out. The sample records 140,000 to 150,000 clones, roughly 70% being singletons. The sample consisted of PBMCs. These receptors all stem from a man under 40 in good health and CMV-seronegative.

The V gene is TRBV2, the J gene TRBJ1-5, with 9 bases fitting TRBD1. Germline V gene sequence: CDR1 SNHLY, CDR2 FYNNEI. The CDR3 loop spans 15 amino acids. V dropped 6 bases and J dropped 4; count of bases not matched to a gene: 7. The CDR3 nucleotides are TGTGCCAGCAGAGAGGGACAGGGCCTTAATCAGCCCCAGCATTTT. It encodes CASREGQGLNQPQHF.

V and J are TRBV6-5 and TRBJ2-3; the match to TRBD2 covers 8 bases. V gave up 2 bases and J gave up 1 base; unmatched junction bases: 5. The CDR3 runs 16 residues. The germline gives CDR1 MNHEY, CDR2 SVGAGI. CDR3 coding DNA: TGTGCCAGCAGTTACCAGGGTAGCGGGGGCACAGATACGCAGTATTTT. Its protein product is CASSYQGSGGTDTQYF.

This chain links TRBV6-1 with TRBJ2-7; 9 bases fit TRBD1. This CDR3 region has 14 residues. Trimming took 3 bases from V and 5 from J; bases not matched to a gene: 5. The germline V gene encodes CDR1 MNHNS and CDR2 SASEGT. As DNA, the CDR3 is TGTGCCAGCAGTGACACAGGGGGCGGGAACGAGCAGTACTTC. As protein: CASSDTGGGNEQYF.

CDR3 residues: CASSESMASGGQGKETQYF. The CDR3, as DNA: TGTGCCAGCTCAGAAAGCATGGCATCAGGAGGACAGGGGAAGGAGACCCAGTACTTC. V gene TRBV18 combines with J gene TRBJ2-5, with 9 bases aligning to TRBD1. Losses at the gene ends were 5 bases for V and 5 bases for J; bases not matched to a gene: 21. The CDR3 length is 19 residues. CDR1 and CDR2 (germline): KGHSH, LQKENI.

The chain combines TRBV5-6 with TRBJ2-7; 8 nucleotides line up with TRBD1. The junction had 4 bases not matched to a gene; V was cut back by 6 bases and J by 2 bases. The CDR3 covers 13 residues. Germline V gene data show CDR1 as SGHDT and CDR2 as YYEEEE. The DNA for the CDR3 is TGTGCCAGCACTAGGACAGGGACCTACGAGCAGTACTTC. Translation: CASTRTGTYEQYF.

Details on this clone: The sample carries other DNA sequences with the same CDR3. This chain uses TRBV28 with TRBJ1-2; TRBD1 aligns across 8 bases. V lost 4 bases, J lost 8 bases, and 6 bases stayed unmatched. This CDR3 comprises 13 residues. CDR1 and CDR2 (germline): MDHEN, SYDVKM. The CDR3 is CASSSGQGTGYTF. The CDR3 DNA follows: TGTGCCAGCAGTTCCGGACAGGGTACGGGCTACACCTTC.

This chain links TRBV29-1 with TRBJ2-7; 12 bases map to TRBD2. This CDR3 contains 18 residues. V was pared by 0 bases and J by 4 bases, with 13 bases of the junction left unmatched. Germline CDR1 reads SQVTM; CDR2 reads ANQGSEA. In DNA, the CDR3 is TGCAGCGTTGAAGAAGGACTAGCGGGATCCCGAGGTGCTTACGAGCAGTACTTC. It translates to CSVEEGLAGSRGAYEQYF.

This chain connects TRBV28 to TRBJ1-6; D perhaps matches TRBD1 (6 bases). The CDR3 has 15 residues. The ends were cut back, 6 bases at V and 8 bases at J, with 17 bases in the middle. Germline CDR1 and CDR2: MDHEN and SYDVKM. CDR3 DNA sequence: TGTGCCAGCAGGAACGGACAGAGGAGGTATTCACCCCTCCACTTT. Its translation is CASRNGQRRYSPLHF.

This clone was observed a few times. V gene TRBV2 combines with J gene TRBJ1-2, with a tentative D call TRBD1 (5 bases). The germline V gene encodes CDR1 SNHLY and CDR2 FYNNEI. This CDR3 spans 15 amino acids. V was cut by 6 bases and J by 0 bases, with 14 bases left in between. The DNA of the CDR3 is TGTGCCAGCAGCGTTTCAGGGACTCCTAACTATGGCTACACCTTC. Encoded protein: CASSVSGTPNYGYTF.

V and J are TRBV7-2 and TRBJ2-7; 9 bases line up with TRBD1. V lost 6 bases, J lost 3 bases, and 6 bases stayed unmatched. The CDR3 totals 14 residues. Germline CDR1 SGHTA, CDR2 FQGNSA. CDR3 nucleotide sequence: TGTGCCAGCAGTGCCGGGACAGGGTTCTACGAGCAGTACTTC. Protein product: CASSAGTGFYEQYF.

This clone has more than one count but fewer than ten. The rearrangement joins TRBV6-1 to TRBJ2-1; 8 bases match TRBD1. This CDR3 region has 16 residues. Germline loops: CDR1 MNHNS, CDR2 SASEGT. The trim removed 2 bases at V and 4 bases at J, leaving 7 bases unmatched. Here the CDR3 DNA reads TGTGCCAGCAGTGAAATGGGACAGGATTCTTACAATGAGCAGTTCTTC. Residues: CASSEMGQDSYNEQFF.

The V call is TRBV7-9, the J call TRBJ1-1, with a weak D call TRBD1 (5 bases). Trimming removed 3 bases from V and 6 bases from J, with 17 bases in between. The V gene's germline CDR1 is SEHNR and CDR2 FQNEAQ (reference sequence). The CDR3 contains 15 residues. The CDR3 sequence: CASSLKAGLGSEAFF. The CDR3 bases are TGTGCCAGCAGCTTGAAGGCAGGGTTGGGCTCTGAAGCTTTCTTT.

The chain recombines TRBV11-2 with TRBJ1-2; possibly TRBD1 for D (5 bases). CDR3 length: 12 residues. The germline V gene encodes CDR1 SGHAT and CDR2 FQNNGV. DNA of the CDR3: TGTGCAACCTCAGACAGAAACTATGGCTACACCTTC. Translating it yields CATSDRNYGYTF.

This chain connects TRBV5-1 to TRBJ2-3; maybe TRBD1 (5 bases). V lost 0 bases and J 0 bases, leaving 5 bases between the germline ends. Germline CDR1 and CDR2: SGHRS and YFSETQ. This CDR3 comprises 14 residues. The CDR3 spells CASSLGQSTDTQYF. CDR3 DNA: TGCGCCAGCAGCTTGGGACAGAGCACAGATACGCAGTATTTT.

V is TRBV2 and J is TRBJ1-2; TRBD1 is a possible D gene (5 bases). The CDR3 totals 14 residues. Germline V gene data show CDR1 as SNHLY and CDR2 as FYNNEI. V was trimmed by 6 bases and J by 4 bases, leaving 15 bases between them. The CDR3 spells CASRGARQFYGYTF. Written as DNA, the CDR3 is TGTGCCAGCAGAGGGGCCCGGCAGTTCTATGGCTACACCTTC.

The chain is built from TRBV10-1 and TRBJ2-7; 7 bases align to TRBD2. CDR3 size: 12 residues. From germline, CDR1 is WNHNN and CDR2 SYGVQD (reference sequence). Trimming at V came to 4 bases and at J to 7 bases, leaving 4 bases not matched to a gene. DNA for the CDR3: TGCGCCAGCAGTGTCGGCGGGGGAGAGCAGTACTTC. Its translation is CASSVGGGEQYF.

The V call is TRBV19, the J call TRBJ1-5; no clear D. Trimming removed 1 base at V and 4 bases at J, with 11 bases between. Germline values: CDR1 LNHDA, CDR2 SQIVND (reference sequence). The CDR3 consists of 15 residues. CDR3 residues: CASSIVREPNQPQHF. CDR3 coding DNA: TGTGCCAGTAGTATAGTCCGGGAGCCTAATCAGCCCCAGCATTTT.

The chain combines TRBV6-1 with TRBJ2-5, with 14 bases fitting TRBD2. V dropped 6 bases and J dropped 5; count of bases not matched to a gene: 5. The CDR3 has 15 residues. Per germline, CDR1 MNHNS and CDR2 SASEGT. The CDR3 reads CASRGTSGRGETQYF. In nucleotides, the CDR3 is TGTGCCAGCAGGGGGACTAGCGGGAGAGGGGAGACCCAGTACTTC.

On this clone itself: Compared with germline, one end of the junction differs, possibly owing to a read error. This rearrangement joins TRBV7-9 to TRBJ2-3; the match to TRBD2 covers 14 bases. CDR3 size: 17 residues. Germline CDR1 is SEHNR and CDR2 is FQNEAQ (reference sequence). CDR3 sequence reads: CAGSPTSGRAWADTQYF. The CDR3 DNA follows: TGTGCCGGCAGCCCGACTAGCGGGAGGGCCTGGGCAGATACGCAGTATTTT.

The chain employs TRBV28 and TRBJ1-4; D is undetermined. V was pared by 2 bases and J by 10 bases, with 20 bases between. From germline, CDR1 is MDHEN and CDR2 SYDVKM. This CDR3 has 16 residues. CDR3 DNA sequence: TGTGCCAGCAGTTTACCTATTGCGGGTGAGATAGGAAAACTGTTTTTT. Amino acid sequence: CASSLPIAGEIGKLFF.

This clone has only a few counts. The chain carries TRBV2 and TRBJ1-1; weak D call: TRBD1 (6 bases). CDR1 SNHLY and CDR2 FYNNEI come from the germline V gene. The CDR3 contains 12 residues. V gave up 10 bases and J gave up 10 bases, with 19 bases separating them. The CDR3 is CATSRGADGAFF. The CDR3 DNA reads TGTGCCACCAGCAGGGGAGCAGATGGAGCTTTCTTT.